This T cell receptor (beta chain) was identified during a study of T cells after yellow fever vaccination (dated by TCRdb to the late 2010s). Regarding the complete study: Libraries from fractions with low cell numbers were prepared with the SMART-Seq v4 Ultra Low Input RNA kit. Blood was drawn at multiple timepoints before and after primary and secondary immunization, with bulk PBMC replicates and cell subsets isolated. Bulk TCR alpha and beta repertoires were sequenced longitudinally to track T-cell clones before and after primary and booster YFV17D yellow fever vaccination. Two healthy male donors, one aged 18 to 30 and one aged 30 to 40 years, made up the cohort.

Explained via the paper, the treatment or condition label denotes: live attenuated yellow fever vaccine strain. A standard Ficoll-Paque protocol was used to isolate PBMCs from peripheral blood. CD4 and CD8 T-cell fractions were isolated with Dynabeads CD4 and CD8 positive selection kits. TriZol was used to extract RNA from bulk PBMCs, CD4 and CD8 fractions, and dextramer-positive and dextramer-negative fractions. A remark on this clonotype: Its antigen specificity is not known. Base qualities were left out, and no much larger clone turns up one base away.

The CDR3 has 15 amino acids, counting the end cysteine and phenylalanine. Just the 45-base CDR3 DNA is kept, in frame starting at base 1. Trimming takes 7 bases from V and 2 bases from J, and the germline ends sit 17 bases apart. Via the germline V gene, CDR1 is SGHTA and CDR2 FQGNSA. Sequencing was performed on an Illumina NovaSeq 6000. TCR cDNA was synthesized by 5'RACE template switching, through which a universal primer site and unique molecular identifiers were introduced. Priming of cDNA synthesis was performed from both the TCR alpha and TCR beta constant segments. Two PCR steps were used to amplify libraries, with sample barcodes and sequencing adapters being added in the second step. Libraries were sequenced on Illumina HiSeq 2500 (2x100 bp) or NovaSeq (2x150 bp). Under the source paper's analysis protocol: MIGEC was used to demultiplex reads and collapse the reads into UMI consensus sequences, and MiXCR was used for V(D)J alignment. Clonotypes responding to the vaccine were identified with edgeR on replicate PBMC samples, with the criteria of FDR below 0.01 and a log2 fold change above 5 up to day 15. CD4 or CD8 identity was assigned to each bulk clonotype according to whether the clonotype was present at higher abundance in the sequenced CD4 repertoire or the sequenced CD8 repertoire. The raw public reads went through TCRdb reprocessing: fastp at Q25, MiXCR clone calling, in-frame beta chains kept. Every entry covers one CDR3 protein and lists the most common genes and DNA from its rows. TCRdb, not the original authors, processed these V and J calls. The sample records around 320,000 distinct CDR3 sequences, roughly a tenth of which are singletons. The ten largest clones take up about 3% of the sample.

Study-wide findings and limitations: Compared with the primary T-cell response, the secondary T-cell response was weaker but faster, peaking on day 5 rather than day 15. Most clones expanded after primary vaccination were re-detected after the booster (almost 98% of CD4 and roughly 87% of CD8), suggesting broad memory maintenance. A small share of clonotypes occurred in both CD4 and CD8 compartments, likely arising from convergent recombination. Because the study included only a couple of donors, the extent to which the findings can be generalized is limited. Computational filtering was needed because FACS-sorted repertoires could contain abundant contaminating clonotypes from the bulk population.

This specimen consisted of CD4+ T cells sorted from PBMCs, obtained 45 days after the yellow fever booster vaccination. Recombination linked TRBV7-2 to TRBJ1-2; a weak D assignment points to TRBD1 (6 bases agree). This TCR came from a man between 18 and 29 years old who received the YFV17D yellow fever vaccine. The nucleotide sequence is given as TGTGCCAGCACCCGCTACCTTACAGGGAACTATGGCTACACCTTC. This translates into CASTRYLTGNYGYTF. Reference TRBV7-2 and TRBJ1-2 genes cover what lies past the CDR3, so the full variable domain is GAGVSQSPSNKVTEKGKDVELRCDPISGHTALYWYRQSLGQGLEFLIYFQGNSAPDKSGLPSDRFSAERTGGSVSTLTIQRTQQEDSAVYLCASTRYLTGNYGYTFGSGTRLTVV.